These 12 T cell receptor beta chains originate from one sample sequenced in a study of control samples from healthy donors and cancer patients. Generated by immunoSEQ multiplex PCR, the TCRdb table keeps only in-frame clones and is missing some. The sample holds about 160,000 clones, about 95% seen once. The sequenced sample consisted of PBMCs. The receptors here all came from a man in his sixties with colorectal cancer.

The CDR3 reads CASSIVGRAIYNEQFF. CDR3 nucleotide sequence: TGTGCCAGTAGTATAGTAGGCAGGGCTATCTACAATGAGCAGTTCTTC. This sequence joins TRBV19 and TRBJ2-1; tentatively, D is TRBD1 (5 bases). The V end lost 1 base, the J end lost 3 bases, and 13 bases lay between the germline ends. Germline CDR1 LNHDA, CDR2 SQIVND (reference sequence). There are 16 residues in the CDR3. The complete variable domain, with remaining parts taken from reference TRBV19 and TRBJ2-1, reads DGGITQSPKYLFRKEGQNVTLSCEQNLNHDAMYWYRQDPGQGLRLIYYSQIVNDFQKGDIAEGYSVSREKKESFPLTVTSAQKNPTAFYLCASSIVGRAIYNEQFFGPGTRLTVL.

This clone has just one count. This chain joins TRBV20-1 and TRBJ2-3; 8 nucleotides align to TRBD2. The germline CDR1 and CDR2 sequences are DFQATT and SNEGSKA (reference sequence). There are 15 residues in the CDR3. J was trimmed by 7 bases and V by 3 bases; bases with no gene match: 12. CDR3 in DNA: TGCAGTGCTAGTACCAGCGGGGGCCAGGGAAATACGCAGTATTTT. Its translation is CSASTSGGQGNTQYF.

This clone showed up just a few times. The chain couples TRBV30 to TRBJ2-6; D is unresolved. Germline CDR1 is GTSNPN and CDR2 is SVGIG (reference sequence). The CDR3 covers 13 residues. DNA of the CDR3: TGTGCTTCTTCGAACTCTGGGGCCAACGTCCTGACTTTC. Translation: CASSNSGANVLTF. Full variable domain (remainder filled in from reference TRBV30 and TRBJ2-6): SQTIHQWPATLVQPVGSPLSLECTVEGTSNPNLYWYRQAAGRGLQLLFYSVGIGQISSEVPQNLSASRPQDRQFILSSKKLLLSDSGFYLCASSNSGANVLTFGAGSRLTVL.

The J gene is TRBJ2-6, the V gene TRBV3-1 (or the pseudogene TRBV3-2), with D uncertain. Trimming took off 7 bases at V and 0 bases at J, with 7 bases between the two ends. The CDR3 loop spans 14 amino acids. The germline CDR1 and CDR2 sequences are LGHDT and YNNKEL (reference sequence). CDR3 loop: CASTLYSGANVLTF. The DNA of the CDR3 is TGTGCCAGCACTCTTTACTCTGGGGCCAACGTCCTGACTTTC.

V usage is TRBV29-1 and J usage is TRBJ1-2; D is unclear. V was clipped by 5 bases and J by 3 bases, with 10 bases between them. The CDR3 totals 12 residues. CDR1 and CDR2 from the germline V gene are SQVTM and ANQGSEA. CDR3 loop: CSVRTNDYGYTF. CDR3 DNA sequence: TGCAGCGTTCGAACAAACGACTATGGCTACACCTTC. Complete variable domain (other parts from reference TRBV29-1 and TRBJ1-2): SAVISQKPSRDICQRGTSLTIQCQVDSQVTMMFWYRQQPGQSLTLIATANQGSEATYESGFVIDKFPISRPNLTFSTLTVSNMSPEDSSIYLCSVRTNDYGYTFGSGTRLTVV.

Turning to this clone: Other DNA sequences in this specimen translate into the identical CDR3. This rearrangement joins TRBV5-1 to TRBJ1-3, with D possibly TRBD1 on 6 matching bases. The germline CDR1 and CDR2 sequences are SGHRS and YFSETQ. CDR3 length: 15 amino acids. The V end was cut by 2 bases, the J end by 0 bases, with 9 bases between. The CDR3 DNA is TGCGCCAGCAGCTTACAGGGTAGCTCTGGAAACACCATATATTTT. The encoded protein is CASSLQGSSGNTIYF.

The V and J genes are TRBV3-1 (or the pseudogene TRBV3-2) and TRBJ1-1, with D hard to call. The V gene's germline CDR1 is LGHDT and CDR2 YNNKEL (reference sequence). V lost 2 bases, J lost 1 base, and 5 bases lay in between. This CDR3 comprises 13 residues. CDR3 in amino acids: CASSQRENTEAFF. The CDR3 DNA reads as TGTGCCAGCAGCCAACGGGAGAACACTGAAGCTTTCTTT.

Here the CDR3 reads CASSYSAKGQETQYF. The CDR3 bases are TGTGCCAGCAGTTACTCGGCAAAGGGCCAAGAGACCCAGTACTTC. V usage is TRBV6-5 and J usage is TRBJ2-5; no reliable D call. Germline-derived CDR1 and CDR2 are MNHEY and SVGAGI. CDR3 length: 15 amino acids. Trimming shortened V by 0 bases and J by 1 base, and 9 bases separated the two germline ends.

The V and J genes are TRBV9 and TRBJ1-5; tentatively, D is TRBD1 (5 bases). Germline V CDR1 and CDR2: SGDLS, YYNGEE. This CDR3 is built from 14 residues. Trimming took 4 bases from V and 2 from J, leaving 10 bases between them. CDR3 bases: TGTGCCAGCAGCTCCCGGGGGGGCAATCAGCCCCAGCATTTT. Translated: CASSSRGGNQPQHF.

The rearrangement joins TRBV4-3 to TRBJ1-3, with D unresolved. The CDR3 has 12 residues. V lost 2 bases to trimming and J lost 1 base, with 0 bases between them. The germline V gene has CDR1 LGHNA and CDR2 YSLEER. CDR3: CASSQSGNTIYF. CDR3 bases: TGCGCCAGCAGCCAATCTGGAAACACCATATATTTT.

The chain recombines TRBV25-1 with TRBJ1-5; D uncertain. The CDR3 loop spans 13 amino acids. Trimming shortened V by 4 bases and J by 3 bases, and 7 bases separated the two germline ends. The V gene's germline CDR1 is MGHDK and CDR2 SYGVNS. CDR3 DNA sequence: TGTGCCAGCAGTGCGGGTTTCAATCAGCCCCAGCATTTT. It yields the protein CASSAGFNQPQHF.

J is TRBJ1-1 and V is TRBV2; TRBD1 might be the D (6 bases). CDR3 length: 14 residues. V dropped 3 bases and J dropped 0 bases, with 8 bases sitting between them. The V gene's germline CDR1 is SNHLY and CDR2 FYNNEI. As DNA, the CDR3 is TGTGCCAGCAGTGATACAGGGATGAACACTGAAGCTTTCTTT. This gives the protein CASSDTGMNTEAFF.